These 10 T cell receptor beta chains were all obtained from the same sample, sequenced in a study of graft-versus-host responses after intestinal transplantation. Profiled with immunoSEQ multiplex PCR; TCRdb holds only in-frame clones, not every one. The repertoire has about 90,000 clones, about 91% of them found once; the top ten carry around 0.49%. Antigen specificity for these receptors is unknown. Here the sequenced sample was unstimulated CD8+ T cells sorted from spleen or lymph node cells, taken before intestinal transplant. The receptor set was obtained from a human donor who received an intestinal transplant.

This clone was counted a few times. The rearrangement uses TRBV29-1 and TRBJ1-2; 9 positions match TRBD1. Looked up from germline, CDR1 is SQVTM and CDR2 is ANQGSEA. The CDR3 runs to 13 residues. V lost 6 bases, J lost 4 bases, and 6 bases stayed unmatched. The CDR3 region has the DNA TGCAGCGTCCGGACAGGGGCGGCCTATGGCTACACCTTC. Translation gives CSVRTGAAYGYTF.

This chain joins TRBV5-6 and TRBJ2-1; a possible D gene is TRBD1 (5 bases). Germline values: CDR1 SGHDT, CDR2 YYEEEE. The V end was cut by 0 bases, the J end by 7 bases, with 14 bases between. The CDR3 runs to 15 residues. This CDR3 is CASSLAAQGWNEQFF. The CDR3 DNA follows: TGTGCCAGCAGCTTGGCCGCGCAGGGCTGGAATGAGCAGTTCTTC.

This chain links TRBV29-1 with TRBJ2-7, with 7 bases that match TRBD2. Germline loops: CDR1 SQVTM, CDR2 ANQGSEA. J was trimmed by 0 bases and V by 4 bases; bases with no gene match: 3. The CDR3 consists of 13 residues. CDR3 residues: CSVGGGNSYEQYF. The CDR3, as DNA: TGCAGCGTTGGGGGGGGAAACTCCTACGAGCAGTACTTC.

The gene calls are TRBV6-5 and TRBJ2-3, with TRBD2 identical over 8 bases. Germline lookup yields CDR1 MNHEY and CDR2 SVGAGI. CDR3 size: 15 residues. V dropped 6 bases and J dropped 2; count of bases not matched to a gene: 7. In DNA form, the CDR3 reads TGTGCCAGCAGGCGACTAGCGCCGATCACAGATACGCAGTATTTT. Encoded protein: CASRRLAPITDTQYF.

CDR3 nucleotide sequence: TGTGCCAGCAGCCAAGAACAGGCAGGGGTGGATGAGCAGTTCTTC. The encoded protein is CASSQEQAGVDEQFF. The chain couples TRBV4-2 to TRBJ2-1; D is perhaps TRBD1 (6 bases). The V end lost 0 bases, the J end lost 8 bases, and 14 bases lay between the germline ends. Germline-derived CDR1 and CDR2 are LGHNA and YNFKEQ. CDR3 length: 15 residues.

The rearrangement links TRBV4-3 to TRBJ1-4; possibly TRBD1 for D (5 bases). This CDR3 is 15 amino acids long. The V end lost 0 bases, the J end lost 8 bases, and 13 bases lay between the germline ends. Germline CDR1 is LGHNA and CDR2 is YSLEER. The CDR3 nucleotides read TGCGCCAGCAGCCAAGATTTAGGGGCACGGGAAAAACTGTTTTTT. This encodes CASSQDLGAREKLFF.

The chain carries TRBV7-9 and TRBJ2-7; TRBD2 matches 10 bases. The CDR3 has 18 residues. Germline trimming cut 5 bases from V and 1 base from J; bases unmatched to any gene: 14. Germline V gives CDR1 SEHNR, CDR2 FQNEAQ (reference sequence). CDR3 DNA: TGTGCCAGCAGCGAAGGGGTGGCTAGCGGGAGACGGTCCTACGAGCAGTACTTC. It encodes CASSEGVASGRRSYEQYF. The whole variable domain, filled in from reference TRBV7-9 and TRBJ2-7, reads DTGVSQNPRHKITKRGQNVTFRCDPISEHNRLYWYRQTLGQGPEFLTYFQNEAQLEKSRLLSDRFSAERPKGSFSTLEIQRTEQGDSAMYLCASSEGVASGRRSYEQYFGPGTRLTVT.

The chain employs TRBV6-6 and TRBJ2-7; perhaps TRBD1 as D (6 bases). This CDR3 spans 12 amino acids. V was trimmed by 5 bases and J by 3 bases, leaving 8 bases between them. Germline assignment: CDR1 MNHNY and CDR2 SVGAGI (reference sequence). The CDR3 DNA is TGTGCCAGCAGTACAGGGCACTACGAGCAGTACTTC. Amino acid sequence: CASSTGHYEQYF.

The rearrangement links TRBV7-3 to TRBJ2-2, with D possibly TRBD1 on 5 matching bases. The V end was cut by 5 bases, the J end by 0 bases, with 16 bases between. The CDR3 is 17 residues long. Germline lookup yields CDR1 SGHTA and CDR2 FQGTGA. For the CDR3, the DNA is TGTGCCAGCAGCCTCACCCCGCAGGGTACGAACACCGGGGAGCTGTTTTTT. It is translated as CASSLTPQGTNTGELFF.

CDR3 loop: CASSQERQPADTQYF. The CDR3 DNA follows: TGCGCCAGCAGCCAAGAGCGACAGCCCGCAGATACGCAGTATTTT. The chain recombines TRBV4-1 with TRBJ2-3; weak D call: TRBD1 (5 bases). Germline V gives CDR1 MGHRA, CDR2 YSYEKL. The germline V and J ends were trimmed by 0 bases and 4 bases, with 11 bases remaining between them. The CDR3 is 15 residues long.